This paragraph covers one TCR beta chain sequence. The entry originates in a study of T cell changes during pregnancy in multiple sclerosis. TCRdb's copy holds only in-frame clones and misses some; the assay was immunoSEQ multiplex PCR. The sample has around 96,000 clones; about 94% are singletons. Trimming took 2 bases from V and 6 from J, leaving 20 bases between them. Germline CDR1 GTSNPN, CDR2 SVGIG (reference sequence). The CDR3 is 15 amino acids. This receptor was taken from a female donor with multiple sclerosis, enrolled in a pregnancy study. This rearrangement joins TRBV30 to TRBJ2-7; tentatively, D is TRBD2 (6 bases). Material: peripheral blood, obtained in the third trimester of pregnancy. This chain's CDR3 is CAWSLGTSRRGEQYF. The DNA of the CDR3 is TGTGCCTGGAGTCTGGGGACTTCTCGGAGGGGCGAGCAGTACTTC.